Each of the 10 T cell receptor beta chains below was sequenced from the same sample in a study of blood T cell repertoires in COVID-19. Assay: immunoSEQ multiplex PCR; the TCRdb copy retains only in-frame clones and omits some. The data hold roughly 150,000 clones, with approximately 80% observed a single time. The specimen sequenced was peripheral blood. All receptors derive from a man aged 65-85 years who had recovered from COVID-19.

This clone was counted once. The J gene is TRBJ2-1, the V gene TRBV4-3; TRBD2 is a possible D gene (6 bases). V lost 2 bases and J lost 5, with 13 bases in between. The germline V gene has CDR1 LGHNA and CDR2 YSLEER. This CDR3 has 15 residues. The CDR3 sequence: CASSQLRDFNNEQFF. CDR3 sequence (DNA): TGCGCCAGCAGCCAACTACGGGACTTTAACAATGAGCAGTTCTTC.

The chain couples TRBV28 to TRBJ2-2; TRBD2 matches 7 bases. The V segment lost 8 bases and the J segment 6 bases; nucleotides outside the gene matches: 9. CDR1 and CDR2 (germline): MDHEN, SYDVKM. The CDR3 is made up of 14 amino acids. The CDR3 sequence: CASCSGGGSGELFF. In nucleotides, the CDR3 is TGTGCCAGCTGTTCGGGAGGTGGTTCCGGGGAGCTGTTTTTT.

V and J are TRBV9 and TRBJ2-1; D not certain. CDR3 length equals 13 residues. Trimming took off 0 bases at V and 5 bases at J, with 6 bases between the two ends. The V gene's germline CDR1 is SGDLS and CDR2 YYNGEE. The chain's CDR3 is CASSVATDNEQFF. The CDR3 DNA reads TGTGCCAGCAGCGTAGCTACGGACAATGAGCAGTTCTTC. Full variable domain (remainder filled in from reference TRBV9 and TRBJ2-1): DSGVTQTPKHLITATGQRVTLRCSPRSGDLSVYWYQQSLDQGLQFLIQYYNGEERAKGNILERFSAQQFPDLHSELNLSSLELGDSALYFCASSVATDNEQFFGPGTRLTVL.

This clone was found a few times. J is TRBJ2-3 and V is TRBV6-5, with D possibly TRBD2 on 6 matching bases. Germline CDR1 MNHEY, CDR2 SVGAGI. This CDR3 comprises 12 residues. Trimming removed 6 bases at V and 4 bases at J, with 8 bases between. The CDR3: CASSGSSDTQYF. Written as DNA, the CDR3 is TGTGCCAGCAGCGGGAGTTCAGATACGCAGTATTTT.

The rearrangement links TRBV5-1 to TRBJ2-1, with TRBD1 matching over 11 bases. Unmatched junction bases numbered 4, after V lost 4 bases and J lost 7 bases. The CDR3 length is 14 residues. The germline gives CDR1 SGHRS, CDR2 YFSETQ. The CDR3, as DNA: TGCGCCAGCAGCCACGGACAGGGGGCGAATGAGCAGTTCTTC. It translates to CASSHGQGANEQFF.

V usage is TRBV6-6 and J usage is TRBJ2-7; 8 nucleotides agree with TRBD2. V gave up 6 bases and J gave up 2 bases; unmatched junction bases: 9. The CDR3 loop spans 15 amino acids. CDR1 MNHNY and CDR2 SVGAGI come from the germline V gene (reference sequence). The CDR3: CASRFEVAGPYEQYF. CDR3 bases: TGTGCCAGCAGATTCGAGGTAGCGGGGCCCTACGAGCAGTACTTC.

This clone showed up just once. The V call is TRBV24-1, the J call TRBJ1-3; perhaps TRBD1 as D (5 bases). Germline assignment: CDR1 KGHDR and CDR2 SFDVKD. Trimming removed 0 bases at V and 4 bases at J, with 12 bases between. The CDR3 runs to 16 residues. The CDR3 sequence is CATSDLPGHAGNTIYF. CDR3 in DNA: TGTGCCACCAGTGATTTGCCAGGGCACGCCGGAAACACCATATATTTT.

CDR3 DNA sequence: TGTGCCAGCAGCTTGGGGGGGACTAGCGGAAACAATGAGCAGTTCTTC. Protein product: CASSLGGTSGNNEQFF. The chain joins TRBV5-4 to TRBJ2-1; 11 nucleotides align to TRBD2. V shed 0 bases and J 5 bases; nucleotides not matched to a gene: 4. Germline lookup yields CDR1 SGHNT and CDR2 YYREEE (reference sequence). The CDR3 extends over 16 amino acids.

The CDR3 DNA reads as TGTGCCAGCAGCTTAGGGTCCGGGACATCGGGGGGGGGCAATCAGCCCCAGCATTTT. It yields the protein CASSLGSGTSGGGNQPQHF. The gene calls are TRBV7-9 and TRBJ1-5; perhaps TRBD1 as D (6 bases). The V end lost 1 base, the J end lost 2 bases, and 21 bases lay between the germline ends. Germline V gene lookup returns CDR1 SEHNR and CDR2 FQNEAQ (reference sequence). CDR3 length equals 19 residues.

Worth noting for this clone: Other DNA sequences of this sample code for an identical CDR3. This chain uses TRBV5-1 with TRBJ1-2, with D possibly being TRBD1 (5 bases). CDR1 and CDR2 (germline): SGHRS, YFSETQ. CDR3 length equals 13 residues. The V end lost 0 bases, the J end lost 2 bases, and 5 bases lay between the germline ends. The CDR3 nucleotides read TGCGCCAGCAGCTTGGGACAGAACTATGGCTACACCTTC. It is translated as CASSLGQNYGYTF.